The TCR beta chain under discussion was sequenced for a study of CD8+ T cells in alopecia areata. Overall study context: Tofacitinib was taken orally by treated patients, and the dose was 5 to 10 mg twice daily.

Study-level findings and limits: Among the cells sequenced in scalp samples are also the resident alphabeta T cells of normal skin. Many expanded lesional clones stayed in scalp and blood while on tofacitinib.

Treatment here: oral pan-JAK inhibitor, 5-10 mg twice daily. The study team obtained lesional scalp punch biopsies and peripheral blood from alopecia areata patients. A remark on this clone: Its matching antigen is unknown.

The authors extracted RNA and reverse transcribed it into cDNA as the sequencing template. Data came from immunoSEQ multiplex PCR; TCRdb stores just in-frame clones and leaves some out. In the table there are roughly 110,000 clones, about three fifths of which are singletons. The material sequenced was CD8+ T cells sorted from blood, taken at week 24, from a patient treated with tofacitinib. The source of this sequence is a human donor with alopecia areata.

The CDR3 is CASSLGSGNEQFF. In DNA, the CDR3 is TGTGCCAGCAGCCTAGGGTCGGGGAATGAGCAGTTCTTC. The chain links TRBV9 to TRBJ2-1, with a tentative D call TRBD2 (5 bases). V was clipped by 4 bases and J by 7 bases, with 12 bases between them. CDR1 and CDR2 from the germline V gene are SGDLS and YYNGEE. CDR3 length equals 13 residues.